These 8 T cell receptor beta chains originate from one sample sequenced in a study of identical twins. TCRdb re-analysed the 5' RACE reads in MiXCR, keeping a single row per CDR3 protein. The sample contains around 450,000 distinct CDR3 sequences, 14% of which appear only once. The data also belong to a second study, concerning yellow fever vaccine responses in identical twins.

The sample comprised CD4+ T cells sorted from blood. These receptors came from a young woman in good health.

The chain recombines TRBV12-3 or TRBV12-4 with TRBJ2-7; tentative D call: TRBD1 (6 bases). The CDR3 consists of 15 residues. V was pared by 5 bases and J by 0 bases, with 14 bases between. The CDR3 reads CASSHGQRVSYEQYF. The CDR3 coding sequence is TGTGCCAGCAGTCATGGACAGCGAGTCTCCTACGAGCAGTACTTC.

V gene TRBV12-3 or TRBV12-4 combines with J gene TRBJ2-7; 7 bases fit TRBD2. Trimming cost V 6 bases and J 4 bases; bases outside gene matches: 9. CDR3 length: 14 amino acids. The CDR3 spells CASSKEGGMYEQYF. The CDR3 DNA is TGTGCCAGCAGCAAGGAGGGAGGGATGTACGAGCAGTACTTC.

This clonotype was counted many times. V gene TRBV20-1 combines with J gene TRBJ2-1; 7 positions match TRBD2. Germline CDR1 DFQATT, CDR2 SNEGSKA (reference sequence). The ends lost 1 base at V and 6 bases at J; junction bases unmatched: 15. The CDR3 loop spans 17 amino acids. The CDR3 DNA reads as TGCAGTGCTAGAGGCAACTCCGGGACTACCAAATTCAATGAGCAGTTCTTC. This encodes CSARGNSGTTKFNEQFF.

This clonotype was seen many times. This chain uses TRBV12-3 or TRBV12-4 with TRBJ2-3; D is possibly TRBD1 (6 bases). V lost 5 bases and J lost 1, with 16 bases in between. The CDR3 is made up of 16 amino acids. In DNA, the CDR3 is TGTGCCAGCAGTCCGGGACAAGCCTTAGGCACAGATACGCAGTATTTT. This translates into CASSPGQALGTDTQYF.

The chain employs TRBV28 and TRBJ2-3, with 8 bases fitting TRBD2. This CDR3 contains 19 residues. Looked up from germline, CDR1 is MDHEN and CDR2 is SYDVKM. Trimming removed 7 bases from V and 0 bases from J; junction bases left unmatched: 18. CDR3 in amino acids: CASNWGAGGLPTSTDTQYF. In DNA, the CDR3 is TGTGCCAGCAACTGGGGGGCGGGGGGACTCCCTACTAGCACAGATACGCAGTATTTT. Variable domain in full (rest from reference TRBV28 and TRBJ2-3): DVKVTQSSRYLVKRTGEKVFLECVQDMDHENMFWYRQDPGLGLRLIYFSYDVKMKEKGDIPEGYSVSREKKERFSLILESASTNQTSMYLCASNWGAGGLPTSTDTQYFGPGTRLTVL.

This clonotype was observed a handful of times. Here the CDR3 DNA reads TGCGCCAGCAGCCTTACTAGGGACTCGGCGGACATCTCCTATAATTCACCCCTCCACTTT. It encodes CASSLTRDSADISYNSPLHF. The J gene is TRBJ1-6, the V gene TRBV4-1; tentatively, D is TRBD1 (5 bases). Trimming stripped 4 bases from V and 0 bases from J, with 22 bases between. In germline, CDR1 is MGHRA, CDR2 YSYEKL. CDR3 length: 20 amino acids.

V usage is TRBV11-2 and J usage is TRBJ1-5; D gene unclear. V lost 5 bases and J 4 bases, leaving 9 bases between the germline ends. The CDR3 covers 13 residues. Germline V gives CDR1 SGHAT, CDR2 FQNNGV. In DNA, the CDR3 is TGTGCCAGCAGCCCCTGGAGGAATCAGCCCCAGCATTTT. This gives the protein CASSPWRNQPQHF.

This clonotype was seen repeatedly, ten times or more. The chain is built from TRBV5-1 and TRBJ2-3; no definite D call. This CDR3 contains 12 residues. Per the germline V gene, CDR1 is SGHRS and CDR2 is YFSETQ. Trimming shortened V by 5 bases and J by 2 bases, and 6 bases separated the two germline ends. The CDR3 is CASRWDTDTQYF. Written as DNA, the CDR3 is TGCGCCAGCAGATGGGACACAGATACGCAGTATTTT.